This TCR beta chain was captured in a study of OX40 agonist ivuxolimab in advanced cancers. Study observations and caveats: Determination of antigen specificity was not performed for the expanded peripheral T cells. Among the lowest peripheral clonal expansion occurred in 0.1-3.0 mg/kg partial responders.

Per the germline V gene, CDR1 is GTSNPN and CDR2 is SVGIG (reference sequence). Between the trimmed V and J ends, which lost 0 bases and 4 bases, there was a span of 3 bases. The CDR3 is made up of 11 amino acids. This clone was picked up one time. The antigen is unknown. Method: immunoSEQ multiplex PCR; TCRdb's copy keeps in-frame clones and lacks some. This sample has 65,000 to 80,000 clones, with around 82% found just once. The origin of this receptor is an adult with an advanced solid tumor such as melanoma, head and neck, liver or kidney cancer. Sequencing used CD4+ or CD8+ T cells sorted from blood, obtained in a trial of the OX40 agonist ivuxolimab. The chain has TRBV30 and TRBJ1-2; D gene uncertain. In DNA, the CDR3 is TGTGCCTGGAGTGTAAGCTATGGCTACACCTTC. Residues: CAWSVSYGYTF.